Following are 20 T cell receptor beta chains from one sample sequenced in a study of blood T cell repertoires in COVID-19. Data came from immunoSEQ multiplex PCR; TCRdb stores just in-frame clones and leaves some out. Among some 460,000 clones listed, roughly 87% were seen once. The sample comprised PBMCs or T cells enriched from blood (not recorded which). The source of these receptors is a young woman with acute COVID-19.

This clone occurred once. The chain links TRBV5-1 to TRBJ2-7; D perhaps matches TRBD2 (6 bases). Trimming took 0 bases from V and 3 from J, leaving 13 bases between them. Germline CDR1 SGHRS, CDR2 YFSETQ. The length of the CDR3 is 15 residues. The CDR3 DNA sequence: TGCGCCAGCAGCTTGGGGCGGGATCCGGGCTACGAGCAGTACTTC. It codes for CASSLGRDPGYEQYF. Together with reference TRBV5-1 and TRBJ2-7, the CDR3 gives the full variable domain: KAGVTQTPRYLIKTRGQQVTLSCSPISGHRSVSWYQQTPGQGLQFLFEYFSETQRNKGNFPGRFSGRQFSNSRSEMNVSTLELGDSALYLCASSLGRDPGYEQYFGPGTRLTVT.

The chain has TRBV9 and TRBJ2-7; perhaps TRBD2 as D (7 bases). Germline-derived CDR1 and CDR2 are SGDLS and YYNGEE. Between the trimmed V and J ends, which lost 3 bases and 4 bases, there was a span of 11 bases. The CDR3 is made up of 13 amino acids. The CDR3 nucleotides are TGTGCCAGCAGCGAGGGGGGAGGGTACGAGCAGTACTTC. It encodes CASSEGGGYEQYF.

This clone was seen repeatedly, ten times or more. The V call is TRBV7-9, the J call TRBJ1-3; TRBD1 is a possible D gene (6 bases). There are 14 residues in the CDR3. V lost 5 bases, J lost 4 bases, and 12 bases lay in between. Germline-derived CDR1 and CDR2 are SEHNR and FQNEAQ (reference sequence). CDR3 bases: TGTGCCAGCAGCACCGGGACATTGGGAAACACCATATATTTT. Encoded protein: CASSTGTLGNTIYF.

The chain couples TRBV12-5 to TRBJ2-3; 7 positions agree with TRBD1. The CDR3 totals 16 residues. J was trimmed by 3 bases and V by 4 bases; bases with no gene match: 10. The germline CDR1 and CDR2 sequences are LGHNT and FRNRAP. The CDR3 loop reads CASGYRRQGITDTQYF. The CDR3 region has the DNA TGTGCTAGTGGTTACCGCCGACAGGGAATAACAGATACGCAGTATTTT.

The gene calls are TRBV28 and TRBJ2-7; D gene uncertain. CDR1 and CDR2 from the germline V gene are MDHEN and SYDVKM. The V gene lost 7 bases and the J gene lost 0 bases, with 16 bases spanning the gap. CDR3 length: 15 residues. The CDR3 sequence: CASTLFGSPSYEQYF. In DNA, the CDR3 is TGTGCCAGCACCCTTTTTGGCTCTCCCTCCTACGAGCAGTACTTC.

The chain has TRBV3-1 (or the pseudogene TRBV3-2) and TRBJ1-1; maybe TRBD1 (6 bases). This CDR3 spans 16 amino acids. Germline V gives CDR1 LGHDT, CDR2 YNNKEL (reference sequence). The ends were cut back, 2 bases at V and 3 bases at J, with 16 bases in the middle. The CDR3 here is CASSQKGGRFDTEAFF. The CDR3 nucleotides read TGTGCCAGCAGCCAAAAAGGGGGTCGTTTCGACACTGAAGCTTTCTTT.

The chain couples TRBV19 to TRBJ1-5, with no clear D. Trimming pared 4 bases from V and 6 bases from J, leaving 13 bases between. CDR1 is LNHDA and CDR2 is SQIVND in the germline V gene (reference sequence). The CDR3 spans 14 residues. The CDR3 DNA reads TGTGCCAGTAGTACGAGGTCAGATAGTCAGCCCCAGCATTTT. Encoded protein: CASSTRSDSQPQHF.

This clone was recorded only once. This chain connects TRBV15 to TRBJ2-7; D might be TRBD2 (6 bases). The germline V gene encodes CDR1 LNHNV and CDR2 YYDKDF (reference sequence). V lost 6 bases and J 6 bases, leaving 15 bases between the germline ends. This CDR3 is built from 13 residues. CDR3 bases: TGTGCCACCAGAGCTAGCGAGACGGCCGAGCAGTACTTC. Translating it yields CATRASETAEQYF.

V gene TRBV6-5 combines with J gene TRBJ1-6; 8 bases fit TRBD1. The CDR3 consists of 16 residues. CDR1 and CDR2 from the germline V gene are MNHEY and SVGAGI. The V gene end was trimmed by 2 bases and the J gene end by 9 bases; junction bases not matched to a gene: 9. CDR3 DNA: TGTGCCAGCAGTTACGCCCGGGACAGGAGTCGTTCACCCCTCCACTTT. Residues: CASSYARDRSRSPLHF.

This clone was observed a few times. The gene calls are TRBV3-1 (or the pseudogene TRBV3-2) and TRBJ2-7, with 9 bases identical to TRBD2. V shed 3 bases, J shed 6 bases, and the junction held 6 bases outside the gene matches. CDR1 LGHDT and CDR2 YNNKEL come from the germline V gene (reference sequence). CDR3 length equals 14 residues. CDR3 DNA sequence: TGTGCCAGCAGCCATGATGCGGGAGGGTCCGAGCAGTACTTC. Translating it yields CASSHDAGGSEQYF.

This clone occurred once. The chain couples TRBV11-3 to TRBJ2-1; possible D gene TRBD1, 5 bases. The germline V gene has CDR1 SGHNT and CDR2 YENEEA. V dropped 1 base and J dropped 8 bases, with 9 bases sitting between them. This CDR3 has 13 amino acids. This CDR3 reads CASSLARVDEQFF. For the CDR3, the DNA is TGTGCCAGCAGCTTAGCCAGGGTCGATGAGCAGTTCTTC.

This chain uses TRBV27 with TRBJ2-1; 11 nucleotides agree with TRBD2. Germline lookup yields CDR1 MNHEY and CDR2 SMNVEV (reference sequence). V shed 6 bases and J 6 bases; nucleotides not matched to a gene: 10. This CDR3 comprises 16 residues. Here the CDR3 reads CASSRLITSGSNEQFF. As DNA, the CDR3 is TGTGCCAGCAGCCGATTAATAACTAGCGGGAGCAATGAGCAGTTCTTC.

This chain joins TRBV7-3 and TRBJ1-1; D is undetermined. With 4 bases removed from V and 7 bases from J, the gap between germline ends came to 10 bases. Germline CDR1 reads SGHTA; CDR2 reads FQGTGA. This CDR3 is built from 12 residues. The CDR3 coding sequence is TGTGCCAGCAGCTCTGGAGGTAATGAAGCTTTCTTT. Translating gives CASSSGGNEAFF.

This chain uses TRBV7-8 with TRBJ2-3; 7 positions match TRBD1. V shed 2 bases, J shed 1 base, and the junction held 9 bases outside the gene matches. Per the germline V gene, CDR1 is SGHVS and CDR2 is FQNEAQ. The CDR3 is 17 amino acids. The CDR3, as DNA: TGTGCCAGCAGCTTAAGGGGGCAAGGTGGGGGCACAGATACGCAGTATTTT. The encoded protein is CASSLRGQGGGTDTQYF.

The chain joins TRBV18 to TRBJ1-1, with D possibly matching TRBD1 (6 bases). This CDR3 is 15 amino acids long. Germline V gene data show CDR1 as KGHSH and CDR2 as LQKENI. The V and J ends lost 2 bases and 2 bases respectively, with 12 bases between them. The CDR3 bases are TGTGCCAGCTCACCAGAACAGGGCAAAAACACTGAAGCTTTCTTT. Its translation is CASSPEQGKNTEAFF.

The chain is built from TRBV28 and TRBJ2-2; 7 nucleotides match TRBD2. Germline-derived CDR1 and CDR2 are MDHEN and SYDVKM. The ends lost 2 bases at V and 5 bases at J; junction bases unmatched: 5. The CDR3 spans 15 residues. Here the CDR3 DNA reads TGTGCCAGCAGTTTAGCGGGAGAGGGTACCGGGGAGCTGTTTTTT. It codes for CASSLAGEGTGELFF.

This chain uses TRBV19 with TRBJ1-1; D is possibly TRBD1 (6 bases). Trimming removed 3 bases from V and 1 base from J, with 27 bases in between. Germline CDR1 is LNHDA and CDR2 is SQIVND (reference sequence). The CDR3 is 20 residues long. This chain's CDR3 is CASSIAGKRTERGRNTEAFF. The DNA of the CDR3 is TGTGCCAGTAGTATCGCCGGAAAACGGACAGAAAGGGGCCGGAACACTGAAGCTTTCTTT.

This sequence joins TRBV2 and TRBJ2-1, with a weak D call TRBD1 (5 bases). CDR1 and CDR2 from the germline V gene are SNHLY and FYNNEI. The CDR3 is made up of 13 amino acids. V was trimmed by 4 bases and J by 4 bases, leaving 8 bases between them. CDR3 sequence reads: CASSGQTYNEQFF. CDR3 DNA: TGTGCCAGCAGTGGACAGACTTACAATGAGCAGTTCTTC.

The chain joins TRBV10-3 to TRBJ1-1; 7 nucleotides match TRBD1. From germline, CDR1 is ENHRY and CDR2 SYGVKD. V trimming: 3 bases; J trimming: 1 base; junction bases outside the gene matches: 5. This CDR3 is 15 amino acids long. The CDR3: CAISERQGSNTEAFF. CDR3 DNA: TGTGCCATCAGTGAAAGACAGGGATCGAACACTGAAGCTTTCTTT.

This clone was detected only a few times. The chain combines TRBV19 with TRBJ1-6, with 10 positions matching TRBD1. The CDR3 runs to 15 residues. J lost 5 bases, V lost 5 bases, and 3 bases had no gene match. From germline, CDR1 is LNHDA and CDR2 SQIVND (reference sequence). The CDR3 DNA reads as TGTGCCAGTAGTTCAGGGACAGGGGATAATTCACCCCTCCACTTT. Protein product: CASSSGTGDNSPLHF.